A selection of T cell receptor beta chains follows, all from one sample in a study of tumor-infiltrating lymphocytes in primary liver carcinoma. MiXCR, applied by TCRdb to the multiplex PCR reads, yields one record per CDR3 protein. Of 310,000 or so distinct CDR3 sequences listed, roughly 60% are singletons. Sample: peripheral blood. These receptors were collected from a woman aged 25 to 45 with primary liver carcinoma and hepatitis B virus infection. Both conserved end residues are part of each CDR3. The order of the fields is clone size, V gene, D gene, J gene, CDR3 protein, CDR3 DNA. D genes are given only for firm matches. Clone size is given for some rows only: seen once, a few or many times, or a class if the clone is expanded.

clone_size: many; v_call: TRBV11-2; d_call: NA; j_call: TRBJ1-1; cdr3_aa: CASSFGVTSTEAFF; cdr3_nt: TGTGCCAGCAGCTTCGGGGTCACGAGCACTGAAGCTTTCTTT
clone_size: few; v_call: TRBV12-3/TRBV12-4; d_call: NA; j_call: TRBJ2-2; cdr3_aa: CASSTRVGGELFF; cdr3_nt: TGTGCCAGCAGTACCAGGGTTGGCGGGGAGCTGTTTTTT
clone_size: NA; v_call: TRBV4-1; d_call: TRBD2; j_call: TRBJ2-1; cdr3_aa: CASSHPRRGRSNEQFF; cdr3_nt: TGCGCCAGCAGCCACCCGCGTCGCGGGAGGAGTAATGAGCAGTTCTTC
clone_size: few; v_call: TRBV6-6; d_call: NA; j_call: TRBJ2-2; cdr3_aa: CASSYSTGGWYTGELFF; cdr3_nt: TGTGCCAGCAGTTACTCGACTGGGGGCTGGTACACCGGGGAGCTGTTTTTT
clone_size: NA; v_call: TRBV14; d_call: NA; j_call: TRBJ2-1; cdr3_aa: CGSSRDNEQFF; cdr3_nt: TGTGGCAGCAGCCGGGACAATGAGCAGTTCTTC
clone_size: NA; v_call: TRBV4-2; d_call: NA; j_call: TRBJ2-7; cdr3_aa: CASSPELVCGQYF; cdr3_nt: TGTGCCAGCAGTCCCGAACTAGTCTGCGGGCAGTACTTC
clone_size: NA; v_call: TRBV7-6; d_call: NA; j_call: TRBJ2-5; cdr3_aa: CASSPNLYQETQYF; cdr3_nt: TGTGCCAGCAGTCCAAATCTGTACCAAGAGACCCAGTACTTC
clone_size: many; v_call: TRBV11-2; d_call: TRBD1; j_call: TRBJ2-4; cdr3_aa: CASSLKGAGNIQYF; cdr3_nt: TGTGCCAGCAGCTTAAAGGGGGCGGGAAACATTCAGTACTTC
clone_size: NA; v_call: TRBV5-5; d_call: TRBD1; j_call: TRBJ1-6; cdr3_aa: CASSLGGTAWLDSPLHF; cdr3_nt: TGTGCCAGCAGCTTGGGCGGGACAGCCTGGCTGGATTCACCCCTCCACTTT
clone_size: NA; v_call: TRBV28; d_call: TRBD1; j_call: TRBJ2-1; cdr3_aa: CSSSKNRGKSYNEQFF; cdr3_nt: TGTTCCAGCAGCAAAAACAGGGGAAAATCCTACAATGAGCAGTTCTTC